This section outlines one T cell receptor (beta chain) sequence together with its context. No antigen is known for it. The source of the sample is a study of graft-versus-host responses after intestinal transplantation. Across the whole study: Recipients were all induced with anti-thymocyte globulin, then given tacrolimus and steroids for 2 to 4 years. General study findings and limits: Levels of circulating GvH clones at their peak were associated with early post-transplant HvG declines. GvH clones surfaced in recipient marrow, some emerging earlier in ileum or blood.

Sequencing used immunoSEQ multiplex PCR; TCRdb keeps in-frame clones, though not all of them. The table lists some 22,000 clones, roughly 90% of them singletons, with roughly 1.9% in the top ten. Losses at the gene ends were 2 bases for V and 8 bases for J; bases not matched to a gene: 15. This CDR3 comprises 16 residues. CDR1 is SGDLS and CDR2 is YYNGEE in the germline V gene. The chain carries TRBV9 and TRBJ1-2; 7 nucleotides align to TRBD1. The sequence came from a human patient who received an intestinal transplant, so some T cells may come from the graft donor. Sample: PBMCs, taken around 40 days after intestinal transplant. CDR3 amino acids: CASSVRDRQSSRGYTF. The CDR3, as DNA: TGTGCCAGCAGCGTCCGGGACAGACAGAGCTCTAGGGGCTACACCTTC.